Reported below is one T cell receptor (beta chain). Its specificity is unknown. The same CDR3 can be traced to other DNA sequences in this sample. DNA at 150 to 250 ng, 25,000 to 35,000 T cell genomes, went into sorted-subset replicate PCRs. TCRdb's copy holds only in-frame clones and misses some; the assay was immunoSEQ multiplex PCR. This table has about 2.4 million clones, more than 90% appearing once. The germline V and J ends were trimmed by 5 bases and 3 bases, with 4 bases remaining between them. CDR3 length equals 11 residues. Germline V gives CDR1 MNHNY, CDR2 SVGAGI (reference sequence). A CD45RA+ naive subset and a CD45RA-negative memory subset were split from CD4+ cells. This sample stems from a study of shared clonotypes between healthy human individuals. Notes on the study in general: Sampling covered blood only; tissue repertoires likely differ.

This sequence originates from a man aged 18 to 29 in good health. Sequenced material: naive CD4+ T cells sorted from blood. Described subset: CD45RA+ positively selected. This rearrangement joins TRBV6-6 to TRBJ2-5; D is uncertain. The CDR3: CASSREETQYF. The CDR3, as DNA: TGTGCCAGCAGTCGAGAAGAGACCCAGTACTTC.